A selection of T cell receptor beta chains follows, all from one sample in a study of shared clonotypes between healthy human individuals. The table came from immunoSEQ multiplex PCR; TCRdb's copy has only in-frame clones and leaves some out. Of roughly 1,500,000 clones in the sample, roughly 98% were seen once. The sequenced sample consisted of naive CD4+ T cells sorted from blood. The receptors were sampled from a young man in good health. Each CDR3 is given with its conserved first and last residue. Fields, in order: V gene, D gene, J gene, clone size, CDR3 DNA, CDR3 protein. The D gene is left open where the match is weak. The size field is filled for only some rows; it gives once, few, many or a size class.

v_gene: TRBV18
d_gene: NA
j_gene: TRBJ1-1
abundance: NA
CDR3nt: TGTGCCAGCTCACCACTAGGGGAGAACACTGAAGCTTTCTTT
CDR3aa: CASSPLGENTEAFF

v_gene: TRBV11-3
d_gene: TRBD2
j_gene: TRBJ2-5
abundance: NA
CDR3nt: TGTGCCAGCAGCCGGGGGGCTAGCGGGAGAGGAGAGACCCAGTACTTC
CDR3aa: CASSRGASGRGETQYF

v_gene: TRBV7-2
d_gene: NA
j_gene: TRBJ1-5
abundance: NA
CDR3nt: TGTGCCAGCAGACCCTCACCCGTGGGCCAGCCCCAGCATTTT
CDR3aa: CASRPSPVGQPQHF

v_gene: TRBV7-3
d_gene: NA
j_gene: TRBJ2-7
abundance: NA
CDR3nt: TGTGCCAGCAGCTCCCATCTTGTCTACGAGCAGTACTTC
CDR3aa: CASSSHLVYEQYF

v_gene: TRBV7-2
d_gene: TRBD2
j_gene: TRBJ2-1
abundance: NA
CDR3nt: TGTGCCAGCAGCGTGGGAGCGGGAGTGTTCTACAATGAGCAGTTCTTC
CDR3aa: CASSVGAGVFYNEQFF

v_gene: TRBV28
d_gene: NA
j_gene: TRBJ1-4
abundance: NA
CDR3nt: TGTGCCAGCAGTTTTTTTGACTTTGCTGGAGCAACTAATGAAAAACTGTTTTTT
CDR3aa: CASSFFDFAGATNEKLFF

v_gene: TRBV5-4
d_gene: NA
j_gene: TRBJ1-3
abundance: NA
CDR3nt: TGTGCCAGCAGCTTAGGGGGAAACTCTGGAAACACCATATATTTT
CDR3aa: CASSLGGNSGNTIYF

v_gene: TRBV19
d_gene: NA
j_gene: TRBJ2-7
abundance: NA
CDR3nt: TGTGCCAGTAGTATAAACACGCGAATCTACGAGCAGTACTTC
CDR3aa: CASSINTRIYEQYF

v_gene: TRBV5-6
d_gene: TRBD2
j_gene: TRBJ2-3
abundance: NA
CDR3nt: TGTGCCAGCAGCTTGACGGGAGGGCCGGATCCGCAGTATTTT
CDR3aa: CASSLTGGPDPQYF

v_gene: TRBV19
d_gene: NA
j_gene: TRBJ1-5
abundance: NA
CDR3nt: TGTGCCAGTAAAAGCATAATGGTGAATCAGCCCCAGCATTTT
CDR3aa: CASKSIMVNQPQHF

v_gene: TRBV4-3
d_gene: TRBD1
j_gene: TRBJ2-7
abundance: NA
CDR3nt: TGCGCCAGCAGCCAAGGGGGCAGGGGGTTGGGGTACGAGCAGTACTTC
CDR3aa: CASSQGGRGLGYEQYF

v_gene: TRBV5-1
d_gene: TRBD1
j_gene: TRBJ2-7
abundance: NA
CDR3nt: TGCGCCAGCAGCTTGACGGGACAGGGGTCCGAGCAGTACTTC
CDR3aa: CASSLTGQGSEQYF

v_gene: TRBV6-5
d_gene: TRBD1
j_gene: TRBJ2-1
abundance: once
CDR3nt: TGTGCCAGCAGTTTCCCAGGGGGCGCAGGCTACAATGAGCAGTTCTTC
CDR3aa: CASSFPGGAGYNEQFF

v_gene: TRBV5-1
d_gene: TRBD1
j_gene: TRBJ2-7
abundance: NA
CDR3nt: TGCGCCAGCAGCCATGGACAGGGGTCCTACGAGCAGTACTTC
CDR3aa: CASSHGQGSYEQYF

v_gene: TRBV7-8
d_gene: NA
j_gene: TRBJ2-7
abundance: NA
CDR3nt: TGTGCCAGCAGCTTAAGGGGCAGGGGCTACGAGCAGTACTTC
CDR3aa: CASSLRGRGYEQYF

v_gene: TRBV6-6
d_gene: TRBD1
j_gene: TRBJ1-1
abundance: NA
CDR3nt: TGTGCCAGCAGCCCCCTAGGACAGGGGTTAACTGAAGCTTTCTTT
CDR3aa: CASSPLGQGLTEAFF

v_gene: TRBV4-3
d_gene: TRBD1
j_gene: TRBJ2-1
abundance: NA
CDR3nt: TGCGCCAGCAGCCCCGGGACAGGGCCCTACAATGAGCAGTTCTTC
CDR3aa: CASSPGTGPYNEQFF

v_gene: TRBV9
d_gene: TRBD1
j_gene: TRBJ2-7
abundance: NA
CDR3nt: TGTGCCAGCAGCGTTGACAGGGTCCCCTACGAGCAGTACTTC
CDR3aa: CASSVDRVPYEQYF